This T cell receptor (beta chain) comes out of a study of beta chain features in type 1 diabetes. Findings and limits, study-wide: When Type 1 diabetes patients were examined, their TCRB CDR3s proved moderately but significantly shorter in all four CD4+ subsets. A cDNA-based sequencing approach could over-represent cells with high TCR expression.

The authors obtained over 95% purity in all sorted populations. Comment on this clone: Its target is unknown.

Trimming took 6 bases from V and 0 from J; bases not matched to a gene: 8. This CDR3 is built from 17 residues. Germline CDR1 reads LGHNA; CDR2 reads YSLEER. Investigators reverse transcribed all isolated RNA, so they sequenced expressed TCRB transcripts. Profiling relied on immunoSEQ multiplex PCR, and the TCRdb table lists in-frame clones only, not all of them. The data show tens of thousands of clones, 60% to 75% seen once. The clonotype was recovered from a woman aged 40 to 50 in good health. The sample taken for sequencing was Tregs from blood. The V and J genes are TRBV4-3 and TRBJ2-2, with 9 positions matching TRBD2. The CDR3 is CASRLRASGANTGELFF. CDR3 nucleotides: TGCGCCAGCAGGCTTCGGGCTAGCGGGGCGAACACCGGGGAGCTGTTTTTT.